Below, 22 T cell receptor beta chains from the same sample are listed, as sequenced in a study of T cells in Graves' hyperthyroidism and ophthalmopathy. The investigators amplified TCR beta CDR3 regions from RNA transcripts. The primer set for the first-round RT-PCR of the TCR CDR3 was HTBI. TCRdb reprocessed the multiplex PCR reads with MiXCR, giving one entry per CDR3 protein. This table has some 560,000 distinct CDR3 sequences, about a sixth appearing once. Material for sequencing was blood. All receptors come from a woman in her 30s with Graves' hyperthyroidism.

About this clonotype itself: This sequence may be a read error, since a much larger clone differs from it by one base. The V gene is TRBV30, the J gene TRBJ1-2; D is unclear. Deletions cut 4 bases from V and 0 bases from J, with 9 bases between. The length of the CDR3 is 13 residues. Germline V gene lookup returns CDR1 GTSNPN and CDR2 SVGIG (reference sequence). DNA for the CDR3: TGTGCCTGGAACGCAGCTCCTAACTATGGCTACACCTTC. Encoded protein: CAWNAAPNYGYTF.

This clonotype was seen at least ten times. The CDR3 loop is CASSQQYWFEQYF. CDR3 DNA: TGTGCCAGCAGCCAGCAGTATTGGTTCGAGCAGTACTTC. V and J are TRBV7-8 and TRBJ2-7, with D uncertain. Germline assignment: CDR1 SGHVS and CDR2 FQNEAQ. The CDR3 is 13 residues long. The V and J ends lost 5 bases and 6 bases respectively, with 14 bases between them.

The table lists this clonotype with many counts. V and J are TRBV7-2 and TRBJ2-7; D possibly corresponds to TRBD2 (5 bases). This CDR3 is 12 amino acids long. V was shortened by 4 bases and J by 3 bases, with 7 bases between the two germline ends. Germline V gene data show CDR1 as SGHTA and CDR2 as FQGNSA. This chain's CDR3 is CASSSAGYEQYF. DNA for the CDR3: TGTGCCAGCAGCTCCGCGGGCTACGAGCAGTACTTC.

This clonotype was seen many times. V gene TRBV2 combines with J gene TRBJ2-3, with 11 bases that match TRBD2. This CDR3 region has 16 residues. Germline CDR1 is SNHLY and CDR2 is FYNNEI. The ends lost 5 bases at V and 2 bases at J; junction bases unmatched: 6. The CDR3 loop is CASSINSGRATDTQYF. For the CDR3, the DNA is TGTGCCAGCAGTATTAATAGCGGGAGGGCCACAGATACGCAGTATTTT.

The V gene is TRBV20-1, the J gene TRBJ1-2, with D maybe TRBD1 (5 bases). The germline CDR1 and CDR2 sequences are DFQATT and SNEGSKA (reference sequence). CDR3 length: 12 residues. Trimming removed 6 bases from V and 0 bases from J, with 8 bases in between. CDR3 DNA sequence: TGCAGTGCCCGACAGCCTAACTATGGCTACACCTTC. It translates to CSARQPNYGYTF.

The chain carries TRBV29-1 and TRBJ2-7; D is undetermined. Between the trimmed V and J ends, which lost 4 bases and 6 bases, there was a span of 7 bases. CDR1 SQVTM and CDR2 ANQGSEA come from the germline V gene. The CDR3 is made up of 10 amino acids. CDR3 sequence: CSVVEIEQYF. DNA of the CDR3: TGCAGCGTTGTGGAAATCGAGCAGTACTTC.

This clonotype was picked up a small number of times. The CDR3 protein is CASSIGTAESKYF. CDR3 coding DNA: TGTGCCAGTAGTATTGGGACAGCTGAGAGTAAGTACTTC. The chain recombines TRBV19 with TRBJ2-5; 7 nucleotides match TRBD1. Per the germline V gene, CDR1 is LNHDA and CDR2 is SQIVND (reference sequence). Unmatched junction bases numbered 10, after V lost 3 bases and J lost 12 bases. CDR3 length: 13 amino acids.

This clonotype has ten or more counts. The chain is built from TRBV7-2 and TRBJ1-2; 7 nucleotides agree with TRBD1. Trimming cost V 5 bases and J 4 bases; bases outside gene matches: 7. There are 14 residues in the CDR3. Germline V lookup: CDR1 SGHTA, CDR2 FQGNSA. CDR3 region: CASSLQGPAYGYTF. CDR3 nucleotide sequence: TGTGCCAGCAGCCTACAGGGGCCGGCCTATGGCTACACCTTC. Together with reference TRBV7-2 and TRBJ1-2, the CDR3 gives the full variable domain: GAGVSQSPSNKVTEKGKDVELRCDPISGHTALYWYRQSLGQGLEFLIYFQGNSAPDKSGLPSDRFSAERTGGSVSTLTIQRTQQEDSAVYLCASSLQGPAYGYTFGSGTRLTVV.

In this sample, this clonotype turned up many times. The chain recombines TRBV7-2 with TRBJ1-1; D ambiguous. The CDR3 has 14 amino acids. The V gene's germline CDR1 is SGHTA and CDR2 FQGNSA. Trimming left V 5 bases short and J 0 bases short, with 10 bases between. Here the CDR3 reads CASSPAGLNTEAFF. CDR3 bases: TGTGCCAGCAGCCCAGCGGGGTTGAACACTGAAGCTTTCTTT.

This clonotype was counted once. This chain links TRBV13 with TRBJ1-4, with a weak D call TRBD1 (5 bases). Germline V gene lookup returns CDR1 PRHDT and CDR2 FYEKMQ (reference sequence). This CDR3 is 16 amino acids long. With 5 bases removed from V and 0 bases from J, the gap between germline ends came to 13 bases. The CDR3 bases are TGTGCCAGCAGCATACTCCGGGGGGCAACTAATGAAAAACTGTTTTTT. Protein product: CASSILRGATNEKLFF. The full variable domain, rest sourced from reference TRBV13 and TRBJ1-4, is AAGVIQSPRHLIKEKRETATLKCYPIPRHDTVYWYQQGPGQDPQFLISFYEKMQSDKGSIPDRFSAQQFSDYHSELNMSSLELGDSALYFCASSILRGATNEKLFFGSGTQLSVL.

Ten or more counts support this clonotype. The genes are TRBV11-2 and TRBJ1-2; no firm D call. CDR3 size: 16 residues. Trimming cost V 1 base and J 4 bases, with 16 bases left between them. CDR1 is SGHAT, CDR2 FQNNGV, per germline. The CDR3 DNA follows: TGTGCCAGCAGCTTAGCCCCTGCACTGTCCCTCTATGGCTACACCTTC. As protein: CASSLAPALSLYGYTF.

This chain links TRBV25-1 with TRBJ2-2; 8 bases agree with TRBD2. V dropped 4 bases and J dropped 2; count of bases not matched to a gene: 12. The CDR3 is 18 amino acids. Germline assignment: CDR1 MGHDK and CDR2 SYGVNS. DNA for the CDR3: TGTGCCAGCAGTGGAAGGGGGGCGGGAGGCCACAACACCGGGGAGCTGTTTTTT. It encodes CASSGRGAGGHNTGELFF.

This clonotype was counted ten times or more. The chain has TRBV2 and TRBJ2-2, with 8 bases aligning to TRBD2. The length of the CDR3 is 15 residues. The V and J ends lost 7 bases and 6 bases, in that order; junction bases with no gene match: 10. The germline V gene has CDR1 SNHLY and CDR2 FYNNEI. CDR3 in DNA: TGTGCCAGCACAGTGGAGCGGGAGTATCCCGGGGAGCTGTTTTTT. It codes for CASTVEREYPGELFF.

This clonotype was counted between two and nine times. Being one base from a much bigger clone, this may be a read error. The V call is TRBV12-3 or TRBV12-4, the J call TRBJ1-1; D is unresolved. This CDR3 region has 11 residues. The V and J ends lost 5 bases and 7 bases respectively, with 8 bases between them. The CDR3 DNA reads TGTGCCAGCAGTAGGGCGAATGAAGCTTTCTTT. This encodes CASSRANEAFF.

The DNA for the CDR3 is TGTGCCAGCACCCCCGGGACAGGGGCCTACAATGAGCAGTTCTTC. Encoded protein: CASTPGTGAYNEQFF. This chain connects TRBV6-4 to TRBJ2-1, with 10 nucleotides matching TRBD1. Germline CDR1 reads MRHNA; CDR2 reads SNTAGT. The CDR3 spans 15 residues. V dropped 7 bases and J dropped 2; count of bases not matched to a gene: 5.

This clonotype has ten or more counts. This sequence joins TRBV6-5 and TRBJ2-1; the D is unclear. The V gene lost 2 bases and the J gene lost 6 bases, with 8 bases spanning the gap. Germline V gene data show CDR1 as MNHEY and CDR2 as SVGAGI. The CDR3 runs to 13 residues. For the CDR3, the DNA is TGTGCCAGCAGTTACCGGGCTAGCAATGAGCAGTTCTTC. Its translation is CASSYRASNEQFF.

A single count supports this clonotype. The V gene is TRBV5-1, the J gene TRBJ2-5, with a possible D match to TRBD2 (5 bases). V was trimmed by 4 bases and J by 5 bases, leaving 15 bases between them. The CDR3 loop spans 14 amino acids. Germline CDR1 and CDR2: SGHRS and YFSETQ. Written as DNA, the CDR3 is TGCGCCAGCAGCCCGCCGGGATCGTGGGAGACCCAGTACTTC. It encodes CASSPPGSWETQYF.

This clonotype was seen repeatedly, ten times or more. The CDR3 region has the DNA TGCGCCAGCAGCTTGGTGGGGACAGCCCTAAGCACAGATACGCAGTATTTT. Encoded protein: CASSLVGTALSTDTQYF. The chain couples TRBV5-1 to TRBJ2-3, with 7 bases matching TRBD1. The ends lost 0 bases at V and 0 bases at J; junction bases unmatched: 7. CDR3 length: 17 amino acids. Looked up from germline, CDR1 is SGHRS and CDR2 is YFSETQ.

Only a few counts were recorded for this clonotype. The rearrangement joins TRBV2 to TRBJ2-1; D is ambiguous. CDR1 is SNHLY, CDR2 FYNNEI, per germline. The length of the CDR3 is 13 residues. Trimming stripped 4 bases from V and 2 bases from J, with 6 bases between. The CDR3 nucleotides read TGTGCCAGCAGTGGAGGAACCTACAATGAGCAGTTCTTC. As protein: CASSGGTYNEQFF.

The chain links TRBV6-1 to TRBJ1-5, with 7 bases fitting TRBD1. CDR1 and CDR2 from the germline V gene are MNHNS and SASEGT. The CDR3 has 14 amino acids. Trimming removed 6 bases from V and 3 bases from J; junction bases left unmatched: 5. The chain's CDR3 is CASRQTGFNQPQHF. The CDR3 nucleotides read TGTGCCAGCAGGCAGACAGGGTTCAATCAGCCCCAGCATTTT.

J is TRBJ1-6 and V is TRBV3-1; 7 bases agree with TRBD1. CDR3 size: 17 residues. The germline V gene encodes CDR1 LGHDT and CDR2 YNNKEL (reference sequence). V trimming: 2 bases; J trimming: 3 bases; junction bases outside the gene matches: 7. This CDR3 reads CASSQRGTADYNSPLHF. The CDR3 nucleotides read TGTGCCAGCAGCCAAAGGGGGACAGCCGACTATAATTCACCCCTCCACTTT.

This clonotype was observed at least ten times. The V call is TRBV29-1, the J call TRBJ2-1, with D uncertain. V shed 2 bases and J shed 0 bases, with 8 bases lying between them. Germline-derived CDR1 and CDR2 are SQVTM and ANQGSEA. The CDR3 consists of 14 residues. DNA of the CDR3: TGCAGCGTTGAACGGTACAGCTCCTACAATGAGCAGTTCTTC. It yields the protein CSVERYSSYNEQFF.